One T cell receptor beta chain is described in this entry. The target antigen is unknown. These data are taken from a study of blood T cells in healthy people across ages. Then a second PCR, running about 6 to 11 cycles, was carried out with a sample-barcoded 5' primer and a J-beta primer mix. Every cDNA was tagged by a template-switch adaptor with 12 random nucleotides. One entry per CDR3 protein results from TCRdb running MiXCR on the 5' RACE reads. The sample lists about a million distinct CDR3 sequences; approximately 50% were seen once. Each sample used at least 6.5 million PBMCs. Study-level points and caveats: Changes seen in expanded clonotypes were possibly confounded by donor CMV status left unknown. Getting older went along with TCR beta diversity per million T cells dropping roughly linearly.

CDR1 is LNHNV and CDR2 is YYDKDF in the germline V gene (reference sequence). This CDR3 comprises 16 residues. The TCR sequence derives from a woman in her sixties or seventies in good health. Input material: blood. The chain couples TRBV15 to TRBJ2-4, with 9 bases matching TRBD1. The end of the DNA aligns better with TRBJ2-7, so the J call may be wrong. As DNA, the CDR3 is TGTGCCACCAGCAGAGTGGGGGGACAGGGAATCTACGAGCAGTACTTC. Encoded protein: CATSRVGGQGIYEQYF.